The entry that follows covers one TCR beta chain sequence. This clone is a singleton in its sample. The antigen this receptor binds is unknown. Base qualities are not provided; no much larger clone lies one nucleotide away. This record comes from a study of blood T cell repertoires in COVID-19 (dated by TCRdb to the early 2020s). Some background on the complete study: Samples covering the acute and convalescent phases of COVID-19 were provided by collaborators in the United States, Italy and Spain. The material from the prospective study consisted of cDNA or gDNA derived from T cells, B-cell-depleted T cells, or PBMCs. The dataset comprised deeply sampled blood TCRbeta repertoires from subjects exposed to, actively infected with, or recovered from COVID-19. The repertoires were released in a freely available public database meant as a resource for research on the immune response to SARS-CoV-2. Samples came from the ongoing ImmuneRACE study (first 160 participants) plus 1,254 subjects from 6 global collaborators. A de-identified subject ID, COVID-19 status, age in years and sex were almost always included in the sample metadata. Where HLA class I and class II types were available, the types were taken from metadata supplied by the sample provider, not from assay-based typing. The investigation overall reported the following: How much clinical and demographic metadata was included differed by source and by participant, and the metadata was provided uncurated.

TCRbeta CDR3 regions were amplified from genomic DNA by means of the immunoSEQ Assay, a bias-controlled multiplex PCR. On the authors' methods: The number of nucleated cells in each sample was estimated from the amplification of reference gene primers within the assay. Sequence reads were collapsed and filtered to measure the absolute abundance of every unique TCRbeta CDR3 rearrangement. For each sample, productive Simpson clonality was calculated as the square root of Simpson's diversity index over productive rearrangements. The source is immuneACCESS, and TCRdb retained only in-frame sequences with V and J called. Part of the clones is not carried over; for the studies checked, unresolved V genes explain less than half of this, and the remainder is unexplained. D and trimming were read from the DNA, whereas the V and J calls and clone size are those reported in that table. The sample includes 95,000 to 120,000 clones, with 70% to 90% observed a single time. Together, the top ten hold 8.4% of the sample.

V and J are truncated by 8 bases and 6 bases respectively, leaving an intervening sequence of 15 bases. Taken from cysteine to phenylalanine, the CDR3 has 13 residues. Only the CDR3 DNA is retained, 39 bases long and in frame from the first base. Based on the germline V gene (reference sequence), the CDR1 and CDR2 sequences are MNHEY and SMNVEV. Samples from volunteer blood donors who had recovered from COVID-19 were contributed by a second Seattle source. Each collaborating institution followed its own protocols to collect whole blood in K2EDTA tubes. For TCRbeta analysis, collaborators shipped samples in one of three forms: frozen whole blood, isolated PBMCs, or DNA extracted from either of those sample types.

This clonotype was sampled from a woman in her 70s who had recovered from COVID-19. Sequenced sample: peripheral blood. The chain was built from TRBV27 and TRBJ2-3, and perhaps TRBD2 as D gene, on 6 matching bases. Read as DNA, the sequence is TGTGCCAGCTATGGGACTGAAGCGGATACGCAGTATTTT. This yields the protein CASYGTEADTQYF.